This T cell receptor (beta chain) was captured by sequencing in a study of cytomegalovirus exposure and HLA in healthy donors. Study details: Researchers found that roughly 81% of about 400 genotyped donors fell within the Caucasian-associated ancestry cluster.

13 Jbeta primers and 60 Vbeta primers were used for the PCR. The protocol was immunoSEQ multiplex PCR, while the TCRdb copy is restricted to in-frame clones and leaves out a portion. The sample lists approximately 140,000 clones; about 78% were seen once. The study's findings and limits: In a later analysis, the majority of CMV-associated beta chains seemingly showed HLA restriction. Earlier results showed most TCR beta V segments being productive about 90% or about 30% of the time.

A remark on this clone: Its specificity is unknown.

The CDR3 spans 14 residues. The junction had 1 base not matched to a gene; V was cut back by 3 bases and J by 5 bases. Germline V gene sequence: CDR1 SGHTA, CDR2 FQGTGA. The clonotype was recovered from a human donor in good health. The chain recombines TRBV7-3 with TRBJ2-5; 12 bases fit TRBD2. Sequenced material: PBMCs. CDR3 loop: CASSFGTSGETQYF. CDR3 nucleotides: TGTGCCAGCAGCTTCGGGACTAGCGGGGAGACCCAGTACTTC.